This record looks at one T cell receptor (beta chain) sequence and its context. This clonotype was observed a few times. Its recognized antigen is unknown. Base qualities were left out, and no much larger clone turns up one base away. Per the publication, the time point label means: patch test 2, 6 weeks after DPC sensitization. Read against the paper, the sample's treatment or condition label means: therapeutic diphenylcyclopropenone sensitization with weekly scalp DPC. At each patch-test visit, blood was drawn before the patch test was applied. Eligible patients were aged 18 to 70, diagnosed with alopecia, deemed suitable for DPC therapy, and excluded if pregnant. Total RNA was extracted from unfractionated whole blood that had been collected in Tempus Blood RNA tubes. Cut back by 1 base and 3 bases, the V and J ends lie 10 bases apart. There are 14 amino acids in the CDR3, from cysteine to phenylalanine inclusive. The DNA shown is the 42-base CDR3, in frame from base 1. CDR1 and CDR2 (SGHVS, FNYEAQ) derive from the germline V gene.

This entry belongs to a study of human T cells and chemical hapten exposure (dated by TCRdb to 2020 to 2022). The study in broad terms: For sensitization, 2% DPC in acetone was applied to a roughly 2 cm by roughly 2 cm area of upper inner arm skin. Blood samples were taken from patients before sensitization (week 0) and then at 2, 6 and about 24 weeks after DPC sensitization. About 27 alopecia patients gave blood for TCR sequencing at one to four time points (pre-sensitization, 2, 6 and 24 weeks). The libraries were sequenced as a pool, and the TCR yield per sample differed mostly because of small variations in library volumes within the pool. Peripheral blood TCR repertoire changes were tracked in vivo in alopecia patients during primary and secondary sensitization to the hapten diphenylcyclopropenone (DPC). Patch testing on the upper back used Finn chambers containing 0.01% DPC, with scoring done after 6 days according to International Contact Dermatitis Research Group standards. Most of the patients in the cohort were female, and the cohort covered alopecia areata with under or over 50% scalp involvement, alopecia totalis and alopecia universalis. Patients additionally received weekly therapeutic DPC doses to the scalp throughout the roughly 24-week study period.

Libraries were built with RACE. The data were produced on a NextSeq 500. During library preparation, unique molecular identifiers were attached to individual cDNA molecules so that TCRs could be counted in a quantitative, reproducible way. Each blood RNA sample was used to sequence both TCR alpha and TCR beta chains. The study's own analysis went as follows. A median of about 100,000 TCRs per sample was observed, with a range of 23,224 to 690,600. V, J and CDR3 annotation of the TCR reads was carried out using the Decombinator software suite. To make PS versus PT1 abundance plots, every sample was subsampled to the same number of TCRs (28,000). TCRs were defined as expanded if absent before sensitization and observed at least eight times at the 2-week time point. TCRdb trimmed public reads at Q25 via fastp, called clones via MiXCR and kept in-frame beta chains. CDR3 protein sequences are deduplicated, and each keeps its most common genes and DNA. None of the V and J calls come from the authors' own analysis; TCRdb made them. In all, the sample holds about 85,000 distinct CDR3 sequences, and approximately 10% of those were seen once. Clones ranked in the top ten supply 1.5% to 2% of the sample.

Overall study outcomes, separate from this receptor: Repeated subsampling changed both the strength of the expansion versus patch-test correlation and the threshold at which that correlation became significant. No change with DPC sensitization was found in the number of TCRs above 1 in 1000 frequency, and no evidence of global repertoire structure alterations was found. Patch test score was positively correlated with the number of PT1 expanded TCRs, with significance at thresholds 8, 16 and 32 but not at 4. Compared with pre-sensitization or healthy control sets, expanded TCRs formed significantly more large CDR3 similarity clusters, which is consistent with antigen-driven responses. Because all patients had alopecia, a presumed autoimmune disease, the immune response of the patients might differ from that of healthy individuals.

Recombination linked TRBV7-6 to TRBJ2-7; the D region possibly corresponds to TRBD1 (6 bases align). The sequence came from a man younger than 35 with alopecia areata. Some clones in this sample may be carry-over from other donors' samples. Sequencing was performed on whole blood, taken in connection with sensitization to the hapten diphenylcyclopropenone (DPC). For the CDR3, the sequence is CASSLDRDGYEQYF. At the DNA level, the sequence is TGTGCCAGCAGCTTAGACAGGGACGGCTACGAGCAGTACTTC.